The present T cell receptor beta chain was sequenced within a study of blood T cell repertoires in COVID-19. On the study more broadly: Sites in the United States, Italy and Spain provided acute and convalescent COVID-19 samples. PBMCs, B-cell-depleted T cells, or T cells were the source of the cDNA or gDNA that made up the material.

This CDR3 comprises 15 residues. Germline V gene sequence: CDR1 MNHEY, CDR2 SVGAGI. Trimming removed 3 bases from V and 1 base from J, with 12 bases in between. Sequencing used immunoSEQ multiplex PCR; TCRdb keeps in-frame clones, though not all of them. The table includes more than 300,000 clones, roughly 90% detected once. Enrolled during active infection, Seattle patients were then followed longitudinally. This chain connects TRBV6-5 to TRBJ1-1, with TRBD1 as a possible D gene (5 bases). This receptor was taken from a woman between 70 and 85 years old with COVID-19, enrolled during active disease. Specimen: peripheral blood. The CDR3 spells CASSYSNQGNTEAFF. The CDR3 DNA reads TGTGCCAGCAGTTATTCCAACCAGGGGAACACTGAAGCTTTCTTT.